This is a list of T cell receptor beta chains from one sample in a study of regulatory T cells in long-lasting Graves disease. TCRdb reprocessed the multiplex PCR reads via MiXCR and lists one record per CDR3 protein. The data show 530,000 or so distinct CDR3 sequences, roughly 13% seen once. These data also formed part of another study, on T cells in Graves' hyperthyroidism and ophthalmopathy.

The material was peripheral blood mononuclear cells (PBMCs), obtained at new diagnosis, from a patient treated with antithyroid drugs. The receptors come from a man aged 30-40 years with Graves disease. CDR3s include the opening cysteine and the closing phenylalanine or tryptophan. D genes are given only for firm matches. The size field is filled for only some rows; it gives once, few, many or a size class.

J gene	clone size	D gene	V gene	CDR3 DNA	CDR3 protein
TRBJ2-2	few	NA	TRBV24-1	TGTGCCACCAGTGTGGTGACTCTGATTATATGGACCGGGGAGCTGTTTTTT	CATSVVTLIIWTGELFF
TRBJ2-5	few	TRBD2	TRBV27	TGTGCCAGCAGTTTATCAGTAGCGGGAGGTCAAGAGACCCAGTACTTC	CASSLSVAGGQETQYF
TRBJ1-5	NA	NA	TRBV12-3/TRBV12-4	TGTGCCAGCAGCCAAACCCCCCCCCAGCCCCAGCATTTT	CASSQTPPQPQHF
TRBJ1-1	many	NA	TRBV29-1	TGCAGCGCTGACACCTTGAACACTGAAGCTTTCTTT	CSADTLNTEAFF
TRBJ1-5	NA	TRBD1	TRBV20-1	TGCAGTTCGCGACAGGGGGGGGATCAGCCCCAGCATTTT	CSSRQGGDQPQHF
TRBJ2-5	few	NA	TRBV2	TGTGCCAGCAGGAGTAGGGGGAAAGAGACCCAGTACTTC	CASRSRGKETQYF
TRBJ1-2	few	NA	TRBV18	TGTGCCAGCTCGGCGCGGGACCCCGACTACTATGGCTACACCTTC	CASSARDPDYYGYTF
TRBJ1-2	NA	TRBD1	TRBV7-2	TGTGCCACCCCGGACAGGGCTTACTCTTGGTACACCTTC	CATPDRAYSWYTF
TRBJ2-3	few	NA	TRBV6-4	TGTGCCAGCAGTGAAACTCCCACAGATACGCAGTATTTT	CASSETPTDTQYF
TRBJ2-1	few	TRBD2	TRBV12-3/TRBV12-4	TGTGCCAGCAGTGAAGATGAGCTAGCGGTGGAGCAGTTCTTC	CASSEDELAVEQFF
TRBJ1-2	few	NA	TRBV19	TGTGCCAGTACCCCCTGGATAGGGAACTATGGCTACACCTTC	CASTPWIGNYGYTF
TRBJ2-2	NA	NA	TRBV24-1	TGTGCCACCAGTGATTTAGGAAGTTGGGGCACCGGGGAGCTGTTTTTT	CATSDLGSWGTGELFF
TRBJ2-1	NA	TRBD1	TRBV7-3	TGTGCCAGCAGCTCCTGGGACAGCTCCTACAATGAGCAGTTCTTC	CASSSWDSSYNEQFF
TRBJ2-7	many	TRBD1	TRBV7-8	TGTGCCAGCAGCTTACCTATACAGGGGTTGTACGAGCAGTACTTC	CASSLPIQGLYEQYF
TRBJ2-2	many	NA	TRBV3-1	TGTGCCAGCAGCCAGGGAACCGGGGAGCTGTTTTTT	CASSQGTGELFF
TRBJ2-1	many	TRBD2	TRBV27	TGTGCCAGCAAGACGGTCCTGCGGGAGGTGGGTGAGGAGCAGTTCTTC	CASKTVLREVGEEQFF
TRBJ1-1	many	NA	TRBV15	TGTGCCACCAGCAGATCAACAATGGAGGGTTACGGGGCTTTCTTT	CATSRSTMEGYGAFF
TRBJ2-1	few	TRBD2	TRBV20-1	TGCAGTGCTAGAGGACCCAGCGGGAGAGGCAATGAGCAGTTCTTC	CSARGPSGRGNEQFF
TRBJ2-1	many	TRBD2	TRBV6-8	TGTGCCAGCAGTTACAGATCCCCTGTGGCGGGAGTTCTAAATGAGCAGTTCTTC	CASSYRSPVAGVLNEQFF
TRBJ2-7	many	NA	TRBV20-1	TGCAGTGCCAATAAGCAGGGACGCGGGTATGGTAACGAGCAGTACTTC	CSANKQGRGYGNEQYF
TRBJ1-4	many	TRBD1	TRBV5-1	TGCGCCAGCAGCTTCGGGGGACAGGGGTTAAGAGGCGAAAAACTGTTTTTT	CASSFGGQGLRGEKLFF
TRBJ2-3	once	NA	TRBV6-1	TGTGCCAGCAGACCCGAGGGACGTCCTCTCTATACGCAGTATTTT	CASRPEGRPLYTQYF
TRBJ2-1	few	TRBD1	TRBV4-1	TGCGCCAGCAGATTTACCCGGGACAGGGGAACAGACAATGAGCAGTTCTTC	CASRFTRDRGTDNEQFF
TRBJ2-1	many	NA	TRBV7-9	TGTGCCAGCAGCTTGCGGGGCCTAGCAGATCCTGAGCAGTTCTTC	CASSLRGLADPEQFF
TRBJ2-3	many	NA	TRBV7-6	TGTGCCAGCAGCACGGACCAAGACAGAACAGATACGCAGTATTTT	CASSTDQDRTDTQYF
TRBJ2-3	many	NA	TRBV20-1	TGCAGTGCTAGTGCCCACGGTAGCACGGCAGATACGCAGTATTTT	CSASAHGSTADTQYF
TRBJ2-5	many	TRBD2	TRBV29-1	TGCAGCGTTGACCCGGGACTAGCAGTACAAGAGACCCAGTACTTC	CSVDPGLAVQETQYF
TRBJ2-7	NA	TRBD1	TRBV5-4	TGTGCCAGCAGCACTAAGACAGGGGGCTCCTACGAGCAGTACTTC	CASSTKTGGSYEQYF
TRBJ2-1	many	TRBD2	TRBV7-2	TGTGCCAGCAGCTTTCGCGGGACTAGCGGGACGGAGTGGGATGAGCAGTTCTTC	CASSFRGTSGTEWDEQFF